This is a list of T cell receptor beta chains from one sample in a study of breast tumors, draining lymph nodes, adjacent tissues. TCRdb redid the calling of the multiplex PCR reads with MiXCR, one entry per CDR3 protein. Of fewer than 15,000 distinct CDR3 sequences in the sample, roughly 62% were seen once. Input material: tumor-adjacent breast tissue. These receptor sequences come from a female donor with breast cancer. Some clones in this sample may be carry-over from other donors' samples. Each CDR3 is given with its conserved first and last residue. The D gene is left open where the match is weak. Only some rows state a clone size, as once, few, many or a class for expanded clones.

j_call d_call v_call clone_size cdr3_nt cdr3_aa
TRBJ1-1 - TRBV6-2/TRBV6-3 many TGTGCCAGCAGTTACTCACGGGCCACTGAAGCTTTCTTT CASSYSRATEAFF
TRBJ1-5 - TRBV6-5 many TGTGCCAGCAGCCTGAGCGGACAGAGGATGCAGCCCCAGCATTTT CASSLSGQRMQPQHF
TRBJ1-2 - TRBV6-6 - TGTGCCAACTCCGTTACAGGATTCTATGGCTACACCTTC CANSVTGFYGYTF
TRBJ2-7 - TRBV9 - TGTGCCAGCAGCGTAGAGCTAGGGGACGAGCAGTACTTC CASSVELGDEQYF
TRBJ2-3 - TRBV27 - TGTGCCAGCAGTTTATCAGACAGCACAGATACGCAGTATTTT CASSLSDSTDTQYF
TRBJ2-1 TRBD2 TRBV7-3 - TGTGCCAGCAGCTTAGGACTAGGGGACAATGAGCAGTTCTTC CASSLGLGDNEQFF
TRBJ1-5 - TRBV19 once TGTGCCAGTAGTTCCAGGGAAGGTCAGCCCCAGCATTTT CASSSREGQPQHF
TRBJ1-2 TRBD1 TRBV2 many TGTGCCAGCAGTGATCCTCCCCAGACAGGGTGGTATGGCTACACCTTC CASSDPPQTGWYGYTF
TRBJ1-2 - TRBV4-2 - TGTGCCAGCAGCCAATCCCAGCATTGGTTCTCCTATGGCTGCACCTTC CASSQSQHWFSYGCTF
TRBJ2-1 - TRBV20-1 - TGCAGTGCTAGGCCCCATCAGCGTTGGCCGGGGGGCAGGAATGAGCAGTTCTTC CSARPHQRWPGGRNEQFF
TRBJ1-1 TRBD1 TRBV19 many TGTGCCAGTAAATCCCCTCTGACAGGGGATGTTAACACTGAAGCTTTCTTT CASKSPLTGDVNTEAFF
TRBJ2-2 - TRBV11-2 - TGTGCCAGCAGCTTAGCCCAGAACACCGGGGAGCTGTTTTTT CASSLAQNTGELFF
TRBJ2-1 TRBD1 TRBV2 - TGTGCCAGCAGAGAGGACAGGGGAAACTACAATGAGCAGTTCTTC CASREDRGNYNEQFF